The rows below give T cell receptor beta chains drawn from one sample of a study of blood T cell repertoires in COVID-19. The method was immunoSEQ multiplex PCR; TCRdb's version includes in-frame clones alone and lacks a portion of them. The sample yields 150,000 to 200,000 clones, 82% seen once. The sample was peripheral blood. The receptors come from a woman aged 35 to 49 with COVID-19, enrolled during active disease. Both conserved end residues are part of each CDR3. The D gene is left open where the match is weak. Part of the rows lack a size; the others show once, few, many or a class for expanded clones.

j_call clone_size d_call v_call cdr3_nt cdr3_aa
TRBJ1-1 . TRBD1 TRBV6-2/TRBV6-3 TGTGCCAGCAGTTACGACCGGACAGGAAAAAATTGGATGGTCACTGAAGCTTTCTTT CASSYDRTGKNWMVTEAFF
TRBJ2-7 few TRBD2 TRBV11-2 TGTGCCAGCACCTTAGATTTGACTAGCGGGAGAAGCGAGCAGTACTTC CASTLDLTSGRSEQYF
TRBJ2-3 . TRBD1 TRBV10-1 TGCGCCAGCAGTGAGTCGGACAGGGTGGGAGATACGCAGTATTTT CASSESDRVGDTQYF
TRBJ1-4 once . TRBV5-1 TGCGCCAGCAGCGGTGTAGCTAATGAAAAACTGTTTTTT CASSGVANEKLFF
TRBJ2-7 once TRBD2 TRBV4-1 TGCGCCAGCAGCTCAGCGGGAGTATACGAGCAGTACTTC CASSSAGVYEQYF
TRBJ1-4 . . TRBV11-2 TGTGCCAGCAGCTTAGAAGGGGGGGAAGAAAAACTGTTTTTT CASSLEGGEEKLFF
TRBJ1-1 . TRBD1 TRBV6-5 TGTGCCAGCAGGCGGGGCTCAGGGGGGCTCGACGCTTTCTTT CASRRGSGGLDAFF
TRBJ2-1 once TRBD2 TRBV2 TGTGCCAGCAGACCAACTAGCGGGAGATACAATGAGCAGTTCTTC CASRPTSGRYNEQFF
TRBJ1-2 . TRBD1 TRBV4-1 TGCGCCAGCAGCCAGGACAGGGCCTCTTTCTATGGCTACACCTTC CASSQDRASFYGYTF
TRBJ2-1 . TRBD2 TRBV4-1 TGCGCCAGCAGCCAAGGGGGGGGACTAGCGGGAGTTCAAGGTGAGCAGTTCTTC CASSQGGGLAGVQGEQFF
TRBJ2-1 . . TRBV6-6 TGTGCCAGCAGTACCCTGGGATATGGGAGTGAGCAGTTCTTC CASSTLGYGSEQFF
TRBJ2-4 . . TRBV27 TGTGCCAGCAGGAAAACAGGCGGTCAGACCATTCAGTACTTC CASRKTGGQTIQYF
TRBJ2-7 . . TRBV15 TGTGCCACCAGCACCCCGAGGCGGGTTTCCTACGAGCAGTACTTC CATSTPRRVSYEQYF